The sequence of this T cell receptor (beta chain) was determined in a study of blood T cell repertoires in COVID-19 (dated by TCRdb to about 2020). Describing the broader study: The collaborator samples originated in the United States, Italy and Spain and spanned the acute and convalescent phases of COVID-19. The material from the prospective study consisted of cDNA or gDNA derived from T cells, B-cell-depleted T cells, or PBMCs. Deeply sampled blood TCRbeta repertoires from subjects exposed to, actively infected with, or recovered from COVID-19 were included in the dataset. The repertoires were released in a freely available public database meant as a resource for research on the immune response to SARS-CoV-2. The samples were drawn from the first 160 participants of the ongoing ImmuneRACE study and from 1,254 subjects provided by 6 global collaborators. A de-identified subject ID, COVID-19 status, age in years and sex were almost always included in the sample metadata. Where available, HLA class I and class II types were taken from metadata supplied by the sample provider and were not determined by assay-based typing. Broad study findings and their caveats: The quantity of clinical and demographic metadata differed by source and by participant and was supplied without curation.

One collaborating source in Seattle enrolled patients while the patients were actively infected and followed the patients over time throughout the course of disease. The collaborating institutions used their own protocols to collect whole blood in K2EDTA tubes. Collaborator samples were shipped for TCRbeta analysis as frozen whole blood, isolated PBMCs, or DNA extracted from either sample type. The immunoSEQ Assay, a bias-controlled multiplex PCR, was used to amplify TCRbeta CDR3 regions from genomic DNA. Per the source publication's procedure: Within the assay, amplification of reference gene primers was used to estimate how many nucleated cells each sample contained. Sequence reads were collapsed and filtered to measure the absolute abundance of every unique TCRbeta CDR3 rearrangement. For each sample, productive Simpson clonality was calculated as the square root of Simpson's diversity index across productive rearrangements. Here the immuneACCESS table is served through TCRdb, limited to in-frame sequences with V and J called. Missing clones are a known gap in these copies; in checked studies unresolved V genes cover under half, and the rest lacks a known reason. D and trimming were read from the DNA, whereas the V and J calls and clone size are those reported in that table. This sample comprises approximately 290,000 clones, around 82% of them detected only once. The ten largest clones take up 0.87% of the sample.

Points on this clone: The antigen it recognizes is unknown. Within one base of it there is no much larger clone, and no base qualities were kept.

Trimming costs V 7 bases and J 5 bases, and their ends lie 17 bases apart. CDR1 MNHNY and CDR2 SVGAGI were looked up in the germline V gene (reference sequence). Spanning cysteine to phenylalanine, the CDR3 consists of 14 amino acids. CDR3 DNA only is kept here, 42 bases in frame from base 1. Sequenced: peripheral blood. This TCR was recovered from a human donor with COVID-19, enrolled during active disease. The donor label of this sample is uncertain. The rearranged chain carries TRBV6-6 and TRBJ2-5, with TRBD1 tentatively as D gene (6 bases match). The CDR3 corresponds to CASKQTGKGETQYF. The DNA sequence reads TGTGCCAGCAAACAAACAGGGAAGGGGGAGACCCAGTACTTC.